What follows are 29 T cell receptor beta chains derived from one specimen sequenced in a study of T cell responses to AZD1222 COVID-19 vaccine. Sequencing used immunoSEQ multiplex PCR; TCRdb keeps in-frame clones, though not all of them. The data hold some 120,000 clones, with approximately 88% observed a single time. The sequences come from peripheral blood, collected 28 days after the second AZD1222 dose. All receptors derive from an adult who received the AZD1222 COVID-19 vaccine.

The V call is TRBV28, the J call TRBJ1-1, with D perhaps matching TRBD1 (5 bases). The V end was cut by 5 bases, the J end by 10 bases, with 11 bases between. The CDR3 runs to 11 residues. Germline CDR1 reads MDHEN; CDR2 reads SYDVKM. The CDR3, as DNA: TGTGCCAGCAGTGGGGCAGGGAGAGCTTTCTTT. Translation gives CASSGAGRAFF.

V is TRBV7-2 and J is TRBJ1-5; 9 nucleotides match TRBD1. The length of the CDR3 is 18 residues. Germline CDR1 is SGHTA and CDR2 is FQGNSA. Trimming removed 1 base from V and 4 bases from J; junction bases left unmatched: 11. CDR3 nucleotide sequence: TGTGCCAGCAGCTTAGGCCCCCACCAGACAGGGGGGAATCAGCCCCAGCATTTT. Amino acid sequence: CASSLGPHQTGGNQPQHF.

The CDR3 is CASSLGDFATNEKLFF. In DNA form, the CDR3 reads TGCGCCAGCAGCTTGGGAGATTTTGCAACTAATGAAAAACTGTTTTTT. The genes are TRBV5-1 and TRBJ1-4; unclear D gene. CDR1 is SGHRS and CDR2 is YFSETQ in the germline V gene. The CDR3 is made up of 16 amino acids. Between the trimmed V and J ends, which lost 0 bases and 0 bases, there was a span of 9 bases.

This clone was seen just once. The gene calls are TRBV10-1 and TRBJ1-2; 8 bases align to TRBD1. V was pared by 8 bases and J by 3 bases, with 11 bases of the junction left unmatched. The germline V gene encodes CDR1 WNHNN and CDR2 SYGVQD (reference sequence). CDR3 size: 15 residues. As DNA, the CDR3 is TGCGCCAGCGGAGACCCTCAGGGGGCTGACTATGGCTACACCTTC. Its protein product is CASGDPQGADYGYTF.

The gene calls are TRBV5-4 and TRBJ2-2; perhaps TRBD2 as D (6 bases). V lost 3 bases and J 6 bases, leaving 12 bases between the germline ends. This CDR3 has 14 residues. Germline lookup yields CDR1 SGHNT and CDR2 YYREEE (reference sequence). The CDR3 protein is CASSWTLAPGELFF. The DNA of the CDR3 is TGTGCCAGCAGCTGGACACTAGCCCCCGGGGAGCTGTTTTTT. The variable domain in full, completed from reference TRBV5-4 and TRBJ2-2, reads ETGVTQSPTHLIKTRGQQVTLRCSSQSGHNTVSWYQQALGQGPQFIFQYYREEENGRGNFPPRFSGLQFPNYSSELNVNALELDDSALYLCASSWTLAPGELFFGEGSRLTVL.

V usage is TRBV5-4 and J usage is TRBJ2-3; tentatively, D is TRBD2 (6 bases). Per the germline V gene, CDR1 is SGHNT and CDR2 is YYREEE (reference sequence). CDR3 length: 14 amino acids. V lost 4 bases and J lost 6, with 15 bases in between. In nucleotides, the CDR3 is TGTGCCAGCAGCCTATGGGACTCTGAGGATACGCAGTATTTT. This codes for CASSLWDSEDTQYF.

The chain recombines TRBV5-1 with TRBJ1-4; D is undetermined. This CDR3 spans 16 amino acids. Germline CDR1 and CDR2: SGHRS and YFSETQ. Trimming shortened V by 0 bases and J by 7 bases, and 16 bases separated the two germline ends. The CDR3 spells CASSLVFSQDLEKLFF. The CDR3 DNA is TGCGCCAGCAGCTTGGTATTCAGCCAGGACCTTGAAAAACTGTTTTTT.

A single count supports this clone. The chain combines TRBV7-8 with TRBJ2-7, with TRBD1 matching over 9 bases. The CDR3 length is 13 residues. Germline V gene sequence: CDR1 SGHVS, CDR2 FQNEAQ. V was clipped by 3 bases and J by 6 bases; unmatched bases: 3. CDR3 protein: CASSFDRGVEQYF. DNA for the CDR3: TGTGCCAGCAGCTTTGACAGGGGGGTCGAGCAGTACTTC.

The V call is TRBV12-3 or TRBV12-4, the J call TRBJ2-1; D is undetermined. Trimming removed 10 bases at V and 8 bases at J, with 12 bases between. The CDR3 runs 11 residues. CDR3 amino acids: CAISNRYEQFF. As DNA, the CDR3 is TGTGCCATATCTAATCGCTATGAGCAGTTCTTC.

CDR3 residues: CASSPRTSGGTTDTQYF. The CDR3, as DNA: TGTGCCAGTAGTCCACGGACTAGCGGGGGGACCACAGATACGCAGTATTTT. The rearrangement links TRBV19 to TRBJ2-3, with TRBD2 matching 14 bases. The junction had 6 bases not matched to a gene; V was cut back by 5 bases and J by 2 bases. There are 17 residues in the CDR3. Per germline, CDR1 LNHDA and CDR2 SQIVND (reference sequence).

This chain connects TRBV3-1 (or the pseudogene TRBV3-2) to TRBJ1-2; TRBD1 might be the D (6 bases). Germline assignment: CDR1 LGHDT and CDR2 YNNKEL (reference sequence). This CDR3 contains 16 residues. V was clipped by 7 bases and J by 0 bases, with 18 bases between them. The CDR3 sequence: CASNYGGHRANYGYTF. Written as DNA, the CDR3 is TGTGCCAGCAACTATGGGGGGCACCGGGCTAACTATGGCTACACCTTC.

The rearrangement uses TRBV5-1 and TRBJ1-6, with a possible D match to TRBD1 (5 bases). The CDR3 has 17 amino acids. CDR1 is SGHRS, CDR2 YFSETQ, per germline. The germline V and J ends were trimmed by 0 bases and 1 base, with 11 bases remaining between them. Here the CDR3 DNA reads TGCGCCAGCAGCTTGGAACAGGCTCGGTCCTATAATTCACCCCTCCACTTT. Protein sequence: CASSLEQARSYNSPLHF.

This clone was seen only a few times. The chain combines TRBV6-5 with TRBJ1-1; tentatively, D is TRBD1 (5 bases). Trimming cost V 5 bases and J 11 bases, with 21 bases left between them. The CDR3 sequence is 14 residues long. Germline V CDR1 and CDR2: MNHEY, SVGAGI. The DNA for the CDR3 is TGTGCCAGCAGTCTAGGGGTAGACGCCGCGAGGGCTTTCTTT. Translated, it gives CASSLGVDAARAFF.

V gene TRBV5-3 combines with J gene TRBJ1-1, with 10 bases matching TRBD1. TRBV5-3 is known as an ORF, though its function is uncertain. This CDR3 spans 18 amino acids. Germline trimming cut 0 bases from V and 5 bases from J; bases unmatched to any gene: 13. CDR3 sequence: CARSLGQGATNVGTEAFF. The CDR3 DNA follows: TGTGCCAGAAGCTTGGGACAGGGGGCGACGAATGTAGGGACTGAAGCTTTCTTT.

This chain links TRBV19 with TRBJ2-1; 12 bases agree with TRBD2. V trimming: 4 bases; J trimming: 4 bases; junction bases outside the gene matches: 8. From germline, CDR1 is LNHDA and CDR2 SQIVND (reference sequence). This CDR3 comprises 17 residues. The CDR3 sequence is CASSRSSGRGIYNEQFF. CDR3 nucleotide sequence: TGTGCCAGTAGTAGGTCTAGCGGGAGGGGGATATACAATGAGCAGTTCTTC.

This chain connects TRBV14 to TRBJ1-4; D remains unclear. The CDR3 covers 16 residues. In germline, CDR1 is SGHDN, CDR2 FVKESK. V lost 2 bases and J lost 7, with 17 bases in between. In DNA, the CDR3 is TGTGCCAGCAGCCAAAAATCCAGCGGAGAGGGTGAAAAACTGTTTTTT. Its protein product is CASSQKSSGEGEKLFF.

The gene calls are TRBV4-2 and TRBJ1-4; no clear D. Trimming cost V 0 bases and J 8 bases, with 10 bases left between them. Germline V gene data show CDR1 as LGHNA and CDR2 as YNFKEQ. The CDR3 extends over 14 amino acids. This CDR3 reads CASSQEGVGEKLFF. The CDR3 DNA sequence: TGTGCCAGCAGCCAAGAGGGTGTCGGGGAAAAACTGTTTTTT.

The chain combines TRBV7-9 with TRBJ2-7; no reliable D call. Germline V lookup: CDR1 SEHNR, CDR2 FQNEAQ (reference sequence). Trimming took off 2 bases at V and 4 bases at J, with 15 bases between the two ends. CDR3 size: 15 residues. This CDR3 is CASSLNSGRWYEQYF. CDR3 DNA: TGTGCCAGCAGCTTAAATTCCGGCAGGTGGTACGAGCAGTACTTC.

The chain couples TRBV7-2 to TRBJ2-3, with D unclear. Trimming removed 1 base at V and 11 bases at J, with 16 bases between. CDR3 length equals 14 residues. Germline V gene data show CDR1 as SGHTA and CDR2 as FQGNSA. In DNA form, the CDR3 reads TGTGCCAGCAGCTTAGGTCTAACGGTCCCTGGGCAGTATTTT. Translation gives CASSLGLTVPGQYF.

This chain joins TRBV6-5 and TRBJ1-5; D call uncertain. The ends were cut back, 5 bases at V and 1 base at J, with 3 bases in the middle. The CDR3 runs to 12 residues. Germline V gene data show CDR1 as MNHEY and CDR2 as SVGAGI. This CDR3 is CASSTSNQPQHF. CDR3 sequence (DNA): TGTGCCAGCAGTACAAGCAATCAGCCCCAGCATTTT.

This clone showed up just a few times. This chain connects TRBV2 to TRBJ1-5; a weak D match, TRBD1 (6 bases). The length of the CDR3 is 16 residues. Trimming took 7 bases from V and 2 from J, leaving 18 bases between them. Germline-derived CDR1 and CDR2 are SNHLY and FYNNEI. The CDR3 DNA is TGTGCCAGCACCCCAACCCCAGGGGCTGGCAATCAGCCCCAGCATTTT. Translated, it gives CASTPTPGAGNQPQHF.

V gene TRBV30 combines with J gene TRBJ2-1; TRBD2 matches 13 bases. CDR3 length equals 16 residues. V trimming: 5 bases; J trimming: 3 bases; junction bases outside the gene matches: 7. Per the germline V gene, CDR1 is GTSNPN and CDR2 is SVGIG (reference sequence). As DNA, the CDR3 is TGTGCCTGGTCGGGACTAGCGGGGACGAACTACAATGAGCAGTTCTTC. Residues: CAWSGLAGTNYNEQFF. Filled out from reference TRBV30 and TRBJ2-1, the complete variable domain reads SQTIHQWPATLVQPVGSPLSLECTVEGTSNPNLYWYRQAAGRGLQLLFYSVGIGQISSEVPQNLSASRPQDRQFILSSKKLLLSDSGFYLCAWSGLAGTNYNEQFFGPGTRLTVL.

The chain employs TRBV5-1 and TRBJ2-1; 7 nucleotides agree with TRBD2. Germline V gene lookup returns CDR1 SGHRS and CDR2 YFSETQ. Trimming removed 7 bases from V and 0 bases from J; junction bases left unmatched: 7. This CDR3 is 15 amino acids long. The CDR3 spells CASLAGVSSYNEQFF. CDR3 in DNA: TGCGCCAGCCTTGCGGGGGTGAGCTCCTACAATGAGCAGTTCTTC. The whole variable domain, remainder taken from reference TRBV5-1 and TRBJ2-1, is KAGVTQTPRYLIKTRGQQVTLSCSPISGHRSVSWYQQTPGQGLQFLFEYFSETQRNKGNFPGRFSGRQFSNSRSEMNVSTLELGDSALYLCASLAGVSSYNEQFFGPGTRLTVL.

The rearrangement joins TRBV5-4 to TRBJ1-2, with a possible D match to TRBD1 (5 bases). Germline values: CDR1 SGHNT, CDR2 YYREEE (reference sequence). CDR3 length: 15 residues. The germline V and J ends were trimmed by 3 bases and 6 bases, with 18 bases remaining between them. The CDR3 nucleotides are TGTGCCAGCAGCTCCGGGACCAGGGTGAGGAATGGCTACACCTTC. Encoded protein: CASSSGTRVRNGYTF.

The chain carries TRBV21-1 and TRBJ2-5; no DNA check was done on the table's D call, TRBD2. TRBV21-1 counts as a pseudogene. The CDR3 consists of 17 residues. CDR3 amino acids: CASSTPRTSGRQETQYF. CDR3 nucleotide sequence: TGTGCCAGCAGCACTCCCCGGACTAGCGGGAGACAAGAGACCCAGTACTTC.

V is TRBV29-1 and J is TRBJ2-5; tentatively, D is TRBD1 (5 bases). The CDR3 sequence is 12 residues long. CDR1 SQVTM and CDR2 ANQGSEA come from the germline V gene. Trimming removed 4 bases at V and 5 bases at J, with 11 bases between. The CDR3, as DNA: TGCAGCGTTGGCCAGGGTGGGGAGACCCAGTACTTC. Its protein product is CSVGQGGETQYF.

V usage is TRBV20-1 and J usage is TRBJ2-1; D gene unclear. The CDR3 extends over 11 amino acids. Germline lookup yields CDR1 DFQATT and CDR2 SNEGSKA (reference sequence). Trimming shortened V by 6 bases and J by 4 bases, and 7 bases separated the two germline ends. The CDR3 DNA reads TGCAGTGCCGACGGTTACAATGAGCAGTTCTTC. Amino acids: CSADGYNEQFF.

The chain joins TRBV11-2 to TRBJ1-2; D gene unclear. V shed 5 bases and J shed 1 base, with 26 bases lying between them. This CDR3 is 19 amino acids long. CDR1 and CDR2 (germline): SGHAT, FQNNGV. The CDR3 DNA is TGTGCCAGCAGCCAAAAATTCCAATTCTTCCTCGGGAGTAACTATGGCTACACCTTC. This gives the protein CASSQKFQFFLGSNYGYTF.

The CDR3 DNA is TGTGCCACCAGCAGAAAACTGGGACAGGGAACCTACGAGCAGTACTTC. Its protein product is CATSRKLGQGTYEQYF. The V call is TRBV15, the J call TRBJ2-7, with 9 bases identical to TRBD1. Germline CDR1 LNHNV, CDR2 YYDKDF (reference sequence). V lost 2 bases to trimming and J lost 2 bases; unmatched junction nucleotides: 7. The CDR3 has 16 residues.